This TCR beta chain was retrieved from a study of cytomegalovirus exposure and HLA in healthy donors. Study-wide findings and caveats: No immune exposure information besides CMV serostatus was available.

V lost 3 bases to trimming and J lost 2 bases, with 12 bases between them. CDR3 length equals 14 residues. The germline V gene encodes CDR1 SGHKS and CDR2 YYEKEE (reference sequence). Use of 60 Vbeta and 13 Jbeta primers characterized the PCR. Sequencing was performed with immunoSEQ multiplex PCR; in TCRdb, only in-frame clones are kept and a portion is missing. The sample table sets out around 78,000 clones. Concerning this clone: Its matching antigen is unknown.

The sample was PBMCs. The chain combines TRBV5-5 with TRBJ2-7, with D uncertain. The origin of this receptor is a man between 18 and 29 years old in good health and CMV-seropositive. CDR3 nucleotide sequence: TGTGCCAGCAGCTGGGCGACCAGTACCTACGAGCAGTACTTC. Its translation: CASSWATSTYEQYF.